This TCR beta chain was retrieved from a study of CD8+CD57+ T cells in acquired aplastic anemia. Across the study: About 3 ug was the average amount of DNA from sorted CD4+ and CD8+ cells.

Those patients picked for sequencing had displayed CD8+CD57+ cell expansion on flow cytometry. Patients uniformly had severe acquired aplastic anemia. About this clonotype: Its antigen is not identified.

The study, taken as a whole, reports: Approximately 27 CD8+ CDR3 sequences occurred in both the patients and the controls.

Genomic DNA was employed as the template in profiling TCR beta VDJ and CDR3. Each CDR3 protein gets one entry after TCRdb re-called the reads with MiXCR. The top ten hold 1.8% of the sample, which has about 180,000 distinct CDR3 sequences, approximately 48% seen once. Sequencing was performed on sorted CD4+, CD8+, or CD8+CD57+ T cells (not recorded which) from PBMCs. The source of this sequence is a human donor with aplastic anemia.

In DNA form, the CDR3 reads TGTGCCAGCAGCTCACAGGGCTATGAGCAGTTCTTC. Translating it yields CASSSQGYEQFF. The chain couples TRBV7-2 to TRBJ2-1; the D gene is possibly TRBD1 (6 bases). In germline, CDR1 is SGHTA, CDR2 FQGNSA. Trimming took off 4 bases at V and 8 bases at J, with 9 bases between the two ends. The CDR3 is 12 residues long.